Listed below are T cell receptor beta chains from one sample, sequenced in a study of response to subunit inactivated influenza vaccine. Using its own MiXCR run on the RT-PCR reads, TCRdb lists one record per CDR3 protein. The repertoire holds around 850,000 distinct CDR3 sequences, with around a sixth as singletons. The source was PBMCs from blood, collected roughly 5 days after vaccination. The receptors originated from a middle-aged man who received an inactivated influenza vaccine. Each CDR3 is given with its conserved first and last residue. Each record gives: V gene, D gene, J gene, clone size, CDR3 DNA, CDR3 protein. D genes are given only for firm matches. Size is stated for part of the rows, as once, few or many counts, or as a class when the clone is expanded.

>TRBV4-2|NA|TRBJ2-2|NA
TGTGCCAGCAGCCAAGCAACAAGGACCGGGGAGCTGTTTTTT
CASSQATRTGELFF
>TRBV12-3/TRBV12-4|NA|TRBJ1-5|NA
TGTGCCAGCAGATACGGGACGTCAAATCAGCCCCAGCATTTT
CASRYGTSNQPQHF
>TRBV12-3/TRBV12-4|NA|TRBJ1-3|many
TGTGCCAGCAGCGAAAGTCCTGGAAACACCATATATTTT
CASSESPGNTIYF
>TRBV9|NA|TRBJ2-2|NA
TGTGCCAGCAGCGCGGAACCGGGGGCCGGCCCCGGGGAGCTGTTTTTT
CASSAEPGAGPGELFF
>TRBV29-1|NA|TRBJ2-3|NA
TGCAGCGTTGTAGGAGTAGGGGAGAACTATGGGACAGATACGCAGTATTTT
CSVVGVGENYGTDTQYF
>TRBV6-1|TRBD2|TRBJ2-1|NA
TGTGCCAGCAGTAATAGCGGGAGTGGGTTTAGTGAGCAGTTCTTC
CASSNSGSGFSEQFF
>TRBV7-8|TRBD1|TRBJ2-7|few
TGTGCCAGCAGCTGGAACCCGACAGGGGGCGAGTACGAGCAGTACTTC
CASSWNPTGGEYEQYF
>TRBV5-8|NA|TRBJ2-7|NA
TGTGCCAGCAGCCCAGCCATCTACGAGCAGTACTTC
CASSPAIYEQYF
>TRBV5-1|NA|TRBJ2-1|NA
TGCGCCAGCAGCTTGAACCTAGGGTTCATCAATGAGCAGTTCTTC
CASSLNLGFINEQFF
>TRBV10-3|TRBD1|TRBJ2-1|few
TGTGCCATCGGAAAGACTGACAGGGGAATGGGGAATGAGCAGTTCTTC
CAIGKTDRGMGNEQFF
>TRBV3-1|NA|TRBJ1-1|NA
TGTGCCAGCAGCCAAGGATCTTTCACTGAAGCTTTCTTT
CASSQGSFTEAFF
>TRBV20-1|NA|TRBJ2-2|NA
TGCAGTGCTAGAACACCCGCGCGGACCACCGGGGAGCTGTTTTTT
CSARTPARTTGELFF
>TRBV3-1|NA|TRBJ2-3|NA
TGTGCCAGCAGCCAAGATGGGGCCGATACGCAGTATTTT
CASSQDGADTQYF
>TRBV4-3|TRBD1|TRBJ1-1|NA
TGCGCCAGCAGCCGCCGGGACAGGAACACTGAAGCTTTCTTT
CASSRRDRNTEAFF
>TRBV30|TRBD2|TRBJ2-1|few
TGTGCCTGGAGTGAAGTGGGACTAAGCTCCTACAATGAGCAGTTCTTC
CAWSEVGLSSYNEQFF
>TRBV7-9|TRBD1|TRBJ1-3|NA
TGTGCCAGCAGCGGACAGGGACACACCATATATTTT
CASSGQGHTIYF
>TRBV7-9|TRBD1|TRBJ2-1|few
TGTGCCAGCAGCCCGGGACAGCGAGTCGAAGATGAGCAGTTCTTC
CASSPGQRVEDEQFF
>TRBV6-5|NA|TRBJ2-1|few
TGTGCCAGCAGTTATGTCCTGTCCGACATCCATGAGCAGTTCTTC
CASSYVLSDIHEQFF
>TRBV7-8|TRBD1|TRBJ2-6|many
TGTGCCAGCAGCTTGGACAGGGCTGGGGCCAACGTCCTGACTTTC
CASSLDRAGANVLTF
>TRBV6-2/TRBV6-3|TRBD1|TRBJ2-1|few
TGTGCCAGCAGTTACTCCCGGACAGGGGGTTACAATGAGCAGTTCTTC
CASSYSRTGGYNEQFF
>TRBV7-2|NA|TRBJ1-5|NA
TGTGCCAGCAGCTCTGACAGGCTAAATGGACAGCCCCAGCATTTT
CASSSDRLNGQPQHF
>TRBV5-1|NA|TRBJ2-6|NA
TGCGCCAGCAGCTTGGATCAGTTCTCTGGGGCCAACGTCCTGACTTTC
CASSLDQFSGANVLTF
>TRBV14|NA|TRBJ2-3|NA
TGTGCCAGCAGCCAAGACCAGGGTGGTACGCAGTATTTT
CASSQDQGGTQYF
>TRBV7-9|TRBD1|TRBJ2-7|NA
TGTGCCAGCAGCGATGGGGCTAACAGGGGTGGGGAGCAGTACTTC
CASSDGANRGGEQYF
>TRBV20-1|TRBD2|TRBJ2-3|NA
TGCAGTGCTAGAGATCTAGCGGTAGCAGATACGCAGTATTTT
CSARDLAVADTQYF
>TRBV29-1|TRBD1|TRBJ1-1|few
TGCAGCGTTGAAGAACGACAGGGGTCAACGGCTTTCTTT
CSVEERQGSTAFF
>TRBV18|TRBD1|TRBJ2-1|NA
TGTGCCAGCTCAGGACAGGGCATCAATGAGCAGTTCTTC
CASSGQGINEQFF